This T cell receptor beta chain stems from a study of post-analysis software for immune sequencing data. Study in general: There were relapsing-remitting, secondary progressive and progressive-relapsing multiple sclerosis among the disease courses included. Study results and limitations: F measure grouped same-batch samples tightly together. Patients with multiple sclerosis recorded significantly lower normalized Chao1 diversity than controls, the study found. In patients, TRBV5-6, TRBV5-1 and TRBV20-1 belonged to five TRBV segments found more frequently than in controls.

Comment on this clonotype: What it recognizes is unknown.

This CDR3 comprises 14 residues. The germline V and J ends were trimmed by 4 bases and 4 bases, with 13 bases remaining between them. Germline CDR1 reads MNHEY; CDR2 reads SVGAGI. TCR beta cDNA libraries had unique molecular identifiers. A population of about 0.95 to 11 million T cells gave rise to 400,000 to 550,000 cDNA molecules. TCRdb processed the PCR reads anew with MiXCR; each CDR3 protein has one entry. This table holds 750,000 to 950,000 distinct CDR3 sequences, more than 45% found once. V and J are TRBV6-5 and TRBJ1-2, with D possibly matching TRBD1 (6 bases). The sequence was obtained from a girl aged 10-17 years with multiple sclerosis. The specimen sequenced was blood. The CDR3 region is CASSSSGATYGYTF. CDR3 bases: TGTGCCAGCAGTTCGTCAGGGGCCACCTATGGCTACACCTTC.